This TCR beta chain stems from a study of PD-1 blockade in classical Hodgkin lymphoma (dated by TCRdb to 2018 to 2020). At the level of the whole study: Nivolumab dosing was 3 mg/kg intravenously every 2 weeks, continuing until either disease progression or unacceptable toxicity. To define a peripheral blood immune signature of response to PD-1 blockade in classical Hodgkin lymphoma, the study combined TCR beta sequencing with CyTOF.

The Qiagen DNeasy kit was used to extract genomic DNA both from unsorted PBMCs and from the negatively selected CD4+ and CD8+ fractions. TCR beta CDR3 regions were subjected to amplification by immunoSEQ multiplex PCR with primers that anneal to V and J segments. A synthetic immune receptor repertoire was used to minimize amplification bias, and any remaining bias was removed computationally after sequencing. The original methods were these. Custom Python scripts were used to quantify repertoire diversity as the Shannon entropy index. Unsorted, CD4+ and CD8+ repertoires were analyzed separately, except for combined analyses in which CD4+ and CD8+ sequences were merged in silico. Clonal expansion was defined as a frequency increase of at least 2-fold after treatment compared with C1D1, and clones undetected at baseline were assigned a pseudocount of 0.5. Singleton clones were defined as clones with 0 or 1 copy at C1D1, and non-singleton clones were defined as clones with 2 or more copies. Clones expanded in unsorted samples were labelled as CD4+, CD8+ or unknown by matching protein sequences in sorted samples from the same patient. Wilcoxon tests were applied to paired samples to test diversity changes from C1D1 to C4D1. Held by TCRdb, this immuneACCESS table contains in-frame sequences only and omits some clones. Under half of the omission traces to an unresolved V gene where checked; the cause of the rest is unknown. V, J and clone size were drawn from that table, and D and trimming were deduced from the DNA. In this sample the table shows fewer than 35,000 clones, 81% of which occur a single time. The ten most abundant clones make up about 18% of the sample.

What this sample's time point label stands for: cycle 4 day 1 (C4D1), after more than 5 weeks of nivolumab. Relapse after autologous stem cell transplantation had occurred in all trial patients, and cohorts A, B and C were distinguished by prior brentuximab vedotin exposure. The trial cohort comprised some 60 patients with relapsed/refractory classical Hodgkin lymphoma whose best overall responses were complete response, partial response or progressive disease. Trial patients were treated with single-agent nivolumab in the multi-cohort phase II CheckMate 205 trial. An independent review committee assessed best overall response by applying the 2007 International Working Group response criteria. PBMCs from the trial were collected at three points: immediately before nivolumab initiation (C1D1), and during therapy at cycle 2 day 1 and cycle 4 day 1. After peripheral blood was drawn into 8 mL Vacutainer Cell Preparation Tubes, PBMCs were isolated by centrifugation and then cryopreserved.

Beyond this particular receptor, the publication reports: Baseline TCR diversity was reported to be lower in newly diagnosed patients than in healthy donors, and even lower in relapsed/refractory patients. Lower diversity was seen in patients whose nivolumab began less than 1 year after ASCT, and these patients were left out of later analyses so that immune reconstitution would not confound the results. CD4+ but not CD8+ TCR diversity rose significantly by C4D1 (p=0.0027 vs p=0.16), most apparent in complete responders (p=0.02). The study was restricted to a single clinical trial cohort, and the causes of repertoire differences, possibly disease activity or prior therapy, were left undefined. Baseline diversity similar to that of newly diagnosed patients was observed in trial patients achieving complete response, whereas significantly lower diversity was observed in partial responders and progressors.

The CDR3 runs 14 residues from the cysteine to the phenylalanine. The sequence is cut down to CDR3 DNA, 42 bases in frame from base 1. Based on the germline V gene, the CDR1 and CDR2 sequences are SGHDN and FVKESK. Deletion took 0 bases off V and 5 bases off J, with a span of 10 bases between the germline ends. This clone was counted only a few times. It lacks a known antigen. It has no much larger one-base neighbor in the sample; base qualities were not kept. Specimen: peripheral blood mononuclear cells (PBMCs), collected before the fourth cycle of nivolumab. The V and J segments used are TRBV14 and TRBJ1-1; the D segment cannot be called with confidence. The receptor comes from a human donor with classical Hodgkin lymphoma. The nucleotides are TGTGCCAGCAGCCAAGACGGGGAGTGGACTGAAGCTTTCTTT. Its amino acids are CASSQDGEWTEAFF.